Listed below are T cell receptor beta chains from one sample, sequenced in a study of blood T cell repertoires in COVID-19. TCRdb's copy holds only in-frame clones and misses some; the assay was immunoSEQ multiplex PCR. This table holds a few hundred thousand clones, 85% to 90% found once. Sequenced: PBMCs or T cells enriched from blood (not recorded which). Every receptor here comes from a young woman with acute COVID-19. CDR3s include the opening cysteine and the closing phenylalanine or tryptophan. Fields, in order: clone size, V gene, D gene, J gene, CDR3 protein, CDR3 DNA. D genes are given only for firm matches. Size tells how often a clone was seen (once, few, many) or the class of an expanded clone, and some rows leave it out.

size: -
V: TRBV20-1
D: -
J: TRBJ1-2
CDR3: CSASYSNYGYTF
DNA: TGCAGTGCTAGTTACAGTAACTATGGCTACACCTTC

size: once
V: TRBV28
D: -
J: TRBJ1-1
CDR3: CASRPVETEAFF
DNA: TGTGCCAGCAGGCCGGTTGAGACTGAAGCTTTCTTT

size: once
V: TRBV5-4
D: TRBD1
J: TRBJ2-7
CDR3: CASSSRTGAYEQYF
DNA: TGTGCCAGCAGCTCTAGGACAGGGGCGTACGAGCAGTACTTC

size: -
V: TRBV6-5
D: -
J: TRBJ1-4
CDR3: CASSLEGGNEKLFF
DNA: TGTGCCAGCAGCTTGGAGGGAGGGAATGAAAAACTGTTTTTT

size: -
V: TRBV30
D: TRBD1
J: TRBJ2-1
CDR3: CAWTGGYNEQFF
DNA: TGTGCCTGGACAGGGGGCTACAATGAGCAGTTCTTC

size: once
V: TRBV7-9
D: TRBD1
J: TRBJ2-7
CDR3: CASSSGTGDYEQYF
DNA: TGTGCCAGCAGCTCCGGGACAGGGGACTACGAGCAGTACTTC

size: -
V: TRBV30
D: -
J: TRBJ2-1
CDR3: CAWIPGDSGFTSEQFF
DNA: TGTGCCTGGATTCCCGGGGATAGCGGCTTTACATCTGAGCAGTTCTTC

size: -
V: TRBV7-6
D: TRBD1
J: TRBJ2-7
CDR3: CASSPRTGVSYEQYF
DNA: TGTGCCAGCAGCCCGCGAACAGGGGTTTCCTACGAGCAGTACTTC

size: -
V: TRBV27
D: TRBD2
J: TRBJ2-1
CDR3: CATTSGGYNEQFF
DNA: TGTGCCACAACTAGCGGGGGTTACAATGAGCAGTTCTTC

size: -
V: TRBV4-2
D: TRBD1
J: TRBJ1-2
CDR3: CASSQDDRVSSLGFPRF
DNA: TGTGCCAGCAGCCAAGATGACAGGGTGTCTTCTCTCGGCTTCCCTCGCTTC